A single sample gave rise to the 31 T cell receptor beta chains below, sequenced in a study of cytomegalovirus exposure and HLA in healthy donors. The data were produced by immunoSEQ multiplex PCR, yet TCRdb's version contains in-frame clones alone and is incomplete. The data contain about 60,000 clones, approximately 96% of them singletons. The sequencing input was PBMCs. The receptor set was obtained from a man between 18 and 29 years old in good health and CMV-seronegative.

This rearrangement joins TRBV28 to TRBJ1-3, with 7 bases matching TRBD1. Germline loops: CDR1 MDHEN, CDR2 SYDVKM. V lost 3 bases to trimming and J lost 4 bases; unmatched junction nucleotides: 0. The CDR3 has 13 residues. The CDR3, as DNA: TGTGCCAGCAGTTTGGGACAGGGAAACACCATATATTTT. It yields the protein CASSLGQGNTIYF.

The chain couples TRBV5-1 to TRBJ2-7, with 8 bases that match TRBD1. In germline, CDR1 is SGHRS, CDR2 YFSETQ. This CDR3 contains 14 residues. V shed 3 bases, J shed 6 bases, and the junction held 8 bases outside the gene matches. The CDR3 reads CASSSGGGRGEQYF. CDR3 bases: TGCGCCAGCAGCTCAGGGGGCGGCAGGGGCGAGCAGTACTTC.

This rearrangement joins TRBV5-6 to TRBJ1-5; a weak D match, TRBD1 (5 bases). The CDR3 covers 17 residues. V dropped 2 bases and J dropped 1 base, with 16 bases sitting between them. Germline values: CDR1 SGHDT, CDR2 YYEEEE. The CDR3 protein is CASSLKGRDLSNQPQHF. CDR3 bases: TGTGCCAGCAGCTTAAAAGGGAGGGACCTAAGCAATCAGCCCCAGCATTTT.

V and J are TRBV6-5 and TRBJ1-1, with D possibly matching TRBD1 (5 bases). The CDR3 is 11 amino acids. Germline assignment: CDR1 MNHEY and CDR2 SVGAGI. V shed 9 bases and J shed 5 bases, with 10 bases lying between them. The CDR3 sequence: CARRGVTEAFF. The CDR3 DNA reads TGTGCCAGGCGGGGGGTAACTGAAGCTTTCTTT.

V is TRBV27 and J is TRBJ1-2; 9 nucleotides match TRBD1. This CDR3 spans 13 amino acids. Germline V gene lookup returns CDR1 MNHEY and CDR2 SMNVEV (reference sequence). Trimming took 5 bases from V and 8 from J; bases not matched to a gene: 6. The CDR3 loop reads CASSLGTGKGYTF. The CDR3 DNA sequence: TGTGCCAGCAGTCTCGGGACAGGGAAAGGCTACACCTTC.

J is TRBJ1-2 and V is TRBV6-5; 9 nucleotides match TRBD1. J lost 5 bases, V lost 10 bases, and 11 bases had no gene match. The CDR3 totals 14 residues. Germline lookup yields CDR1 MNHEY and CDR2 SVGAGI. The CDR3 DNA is TGTGCCACCAGACGAACAGGGGGCGGTTATGGCTACACCTTC. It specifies CATRRTGGGYGYTF.

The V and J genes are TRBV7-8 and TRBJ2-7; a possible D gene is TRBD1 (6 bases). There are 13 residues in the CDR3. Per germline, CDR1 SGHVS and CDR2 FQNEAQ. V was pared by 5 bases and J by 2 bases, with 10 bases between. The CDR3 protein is CASSHGGPYEQYF. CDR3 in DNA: TGTGCCAGCAGCCATGGGGGCCCCTACGAGCAGTACTTC.

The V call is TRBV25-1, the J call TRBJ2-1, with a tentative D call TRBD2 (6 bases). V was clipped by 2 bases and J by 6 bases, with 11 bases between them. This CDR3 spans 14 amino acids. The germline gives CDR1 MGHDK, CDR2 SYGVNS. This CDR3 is CASSEHSGSNEQFF. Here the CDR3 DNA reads TGTGCCAGCAGTGAACACAGCGGGTCCAATGAGCAGTTCTTC.

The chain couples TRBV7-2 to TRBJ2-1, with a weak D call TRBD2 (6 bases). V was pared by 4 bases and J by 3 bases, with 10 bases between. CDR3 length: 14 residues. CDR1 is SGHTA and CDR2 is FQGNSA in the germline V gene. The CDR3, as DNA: TGTGCCAGCAGCTCGGGACTTATCTACAATGAGCAGTTCTTC. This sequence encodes CASSSGLIYNEQFF.

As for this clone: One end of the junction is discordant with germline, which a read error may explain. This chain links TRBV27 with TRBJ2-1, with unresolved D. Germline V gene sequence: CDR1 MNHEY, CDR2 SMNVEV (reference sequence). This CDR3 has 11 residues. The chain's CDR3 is CASSFYDEQFF. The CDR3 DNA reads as TGTGCCAGCAGTTTCTACGATGAGCAGTTCTTC.

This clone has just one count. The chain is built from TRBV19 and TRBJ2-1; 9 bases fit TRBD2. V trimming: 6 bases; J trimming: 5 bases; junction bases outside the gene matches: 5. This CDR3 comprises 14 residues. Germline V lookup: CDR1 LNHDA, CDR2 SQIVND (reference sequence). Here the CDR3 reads CASRSGRPNNEQFF. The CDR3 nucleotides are TGTGCCAGTAGGAGCGGGAGGCCCAACAATGAGCAGTTCTTC.

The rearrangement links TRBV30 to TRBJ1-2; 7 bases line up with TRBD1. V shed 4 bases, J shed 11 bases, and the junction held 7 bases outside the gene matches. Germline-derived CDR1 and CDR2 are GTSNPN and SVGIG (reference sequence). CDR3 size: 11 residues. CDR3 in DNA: TGTGCCTGGATCACGTTGGGACAGTACACCTTC. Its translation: CAWITLGQYTF.

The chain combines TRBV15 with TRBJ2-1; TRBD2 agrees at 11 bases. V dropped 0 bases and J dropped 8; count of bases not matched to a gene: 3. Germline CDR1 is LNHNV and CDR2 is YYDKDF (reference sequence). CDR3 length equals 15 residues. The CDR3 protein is CATSRETSGSDEQFF. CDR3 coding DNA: TGTGCCACCAGCAGAGAAACTAGCGGGAGCGATGAGCAGTTCTTC.

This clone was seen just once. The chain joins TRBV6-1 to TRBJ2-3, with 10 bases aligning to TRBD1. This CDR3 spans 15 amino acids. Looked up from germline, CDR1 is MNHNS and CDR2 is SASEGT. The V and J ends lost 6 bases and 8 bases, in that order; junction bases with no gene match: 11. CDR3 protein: CASRNLRTGGITQYF. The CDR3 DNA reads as TGTGCCAGCAGGAATTTAAGGACAGGGGGAATTACGCAGTATTTT.

CDR3 in DNA: TGTGCCAGCAGTTACTCACCCAGGCACAATGAAAAACTGTTTTTT. Its translation: CASSYSPRHNEKLFF. The V call is TRBV6-5, the J call TRBJ1-4; D ambiguous. The CDR3 has 15 residues. Germline V gene sequence: CDR1 MNHEY, CDR2 SVGAGI. Trimming shortened V by 0 bases and J by 5 bases, and 10 bases separated the two germline ends.

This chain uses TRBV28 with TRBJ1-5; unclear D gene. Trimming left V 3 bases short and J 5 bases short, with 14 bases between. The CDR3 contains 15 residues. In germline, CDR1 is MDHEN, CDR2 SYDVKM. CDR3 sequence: CASSFPARGHQPQHF. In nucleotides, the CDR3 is TGTGCCAGCAGTTTTCCCGCCCGAGGCCATCAGCCCCAGCATTTT.

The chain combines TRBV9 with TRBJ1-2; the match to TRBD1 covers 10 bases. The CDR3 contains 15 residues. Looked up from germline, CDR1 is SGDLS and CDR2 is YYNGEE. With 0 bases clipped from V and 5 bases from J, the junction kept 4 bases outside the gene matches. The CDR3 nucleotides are TGTGCCAGCAGCGTAGAGGACAGGGGGGGATATGGCTACACCTTC. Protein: CASSVEDRGGYGYTF. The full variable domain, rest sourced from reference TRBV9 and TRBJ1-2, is DSGVTQTPKHLITATGQRVTLRCSPRSGDLSVYWYQQSLDQGLQFLIQYYNGEERAKGNILERFSAQQFPDLHSELNLSSLELGDSALYFCASSVEDRGGYGYTFGSGTRLTVV.

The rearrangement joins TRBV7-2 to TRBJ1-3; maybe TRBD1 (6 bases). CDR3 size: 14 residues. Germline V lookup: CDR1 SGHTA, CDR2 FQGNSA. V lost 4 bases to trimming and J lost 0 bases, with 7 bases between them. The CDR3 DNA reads TGTGCCAGCAGCTGGACAGTCTCTGGAAACACCATATATTTT. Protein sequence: CASSWTVSGNTIYF.

The DNA for the CDR3 is TGTGCCAGCAGTGGGGGTAGCGGCGGCGAGCAGTACTTC. It encodes CASSGGSGGEQYF. V gene TRBV6-6 combines with J gene TRBJ2-7; possibly TRBD2 for D (6 bases). Germline CDR1 is MNHNY and CDR2 is SVGAGI (reference sequence). V was shortened by 5 bases and J by 6 bases, with 14 bases between the two germline ends. This CDR3 contains 13 residues.

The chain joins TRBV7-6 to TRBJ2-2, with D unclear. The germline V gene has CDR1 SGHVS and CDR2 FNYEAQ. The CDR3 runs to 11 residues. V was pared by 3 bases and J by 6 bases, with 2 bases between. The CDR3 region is CASSFAGELFF. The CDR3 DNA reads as TGTGCCAGCAGCTTCGCCGGGGAGCTGTTTTTT. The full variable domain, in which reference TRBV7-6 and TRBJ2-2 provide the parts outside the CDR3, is GAGVSQSPRYKVTKRGQDVALRCDPISGHVSLYWYRQALGQGPEFLTYFNYEAQQDKSGLPNDRFSAERPEGSISTLTIQRTEQRDSAMYRCASSFAGELFFGEGSRLTVL.

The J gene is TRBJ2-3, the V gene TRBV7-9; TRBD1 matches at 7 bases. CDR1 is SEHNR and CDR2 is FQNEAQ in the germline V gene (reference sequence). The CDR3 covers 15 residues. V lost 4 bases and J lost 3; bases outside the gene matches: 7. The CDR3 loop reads CASSYLTGSTDTQYF. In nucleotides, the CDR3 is TGTGCCAGCAGCTACTTGACAGGGTCGACAGATACGCAGTATTTT.

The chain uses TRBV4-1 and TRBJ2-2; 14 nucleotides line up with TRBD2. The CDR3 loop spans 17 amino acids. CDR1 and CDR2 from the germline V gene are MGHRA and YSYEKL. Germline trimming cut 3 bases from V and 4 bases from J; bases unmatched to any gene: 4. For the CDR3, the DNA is TGCGCCAGCAGCCACGGACTAGCGGGAGGCGCCACCGGGGAGCTGTTTTTT. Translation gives CASSHGLAGGATGELFF.

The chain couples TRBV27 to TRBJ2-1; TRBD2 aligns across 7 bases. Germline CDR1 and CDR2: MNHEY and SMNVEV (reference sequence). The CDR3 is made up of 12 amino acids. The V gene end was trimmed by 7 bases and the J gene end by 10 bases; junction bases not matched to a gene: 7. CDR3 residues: CASMRGMNEQFF. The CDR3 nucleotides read TGTGCCAGCATGCGGGGGATGAACGAGCAGTTCTTC.

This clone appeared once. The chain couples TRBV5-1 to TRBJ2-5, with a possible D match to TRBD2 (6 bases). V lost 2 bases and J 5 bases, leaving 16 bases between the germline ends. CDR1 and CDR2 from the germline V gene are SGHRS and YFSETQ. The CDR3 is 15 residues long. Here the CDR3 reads CASSLSGVPSETQYF. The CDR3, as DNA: TGCGCCAGCAGCTTATCGGGGGTTCCGTCGGAGACCCAGTACTTC.

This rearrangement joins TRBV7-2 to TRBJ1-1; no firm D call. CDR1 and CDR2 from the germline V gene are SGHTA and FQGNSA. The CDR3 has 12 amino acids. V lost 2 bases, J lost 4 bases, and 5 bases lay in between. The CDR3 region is CASSLSVTEAFF. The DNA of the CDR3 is TGTGCCAGCAGCTTATCGGTCACTGAAGCTTTCTTT.

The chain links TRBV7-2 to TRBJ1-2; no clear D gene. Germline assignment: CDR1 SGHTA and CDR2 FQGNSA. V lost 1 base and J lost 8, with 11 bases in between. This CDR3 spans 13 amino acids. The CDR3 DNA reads TGTGCCAGCAGCTTAGGGGCGGGCCGCGGCTACACCTTC. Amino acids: CASSLGAGRGYTF.

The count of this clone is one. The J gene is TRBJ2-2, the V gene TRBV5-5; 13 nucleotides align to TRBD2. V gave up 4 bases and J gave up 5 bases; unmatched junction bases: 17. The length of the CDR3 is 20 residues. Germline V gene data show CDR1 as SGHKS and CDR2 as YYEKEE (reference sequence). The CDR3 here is CASSPERTSGRPRRTGELFF. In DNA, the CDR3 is TGTGCCAGCAGCCCCGAAAGGACTAGCGGGAGACCACGGCGGACCGGGGAGCTGTTTTTT.

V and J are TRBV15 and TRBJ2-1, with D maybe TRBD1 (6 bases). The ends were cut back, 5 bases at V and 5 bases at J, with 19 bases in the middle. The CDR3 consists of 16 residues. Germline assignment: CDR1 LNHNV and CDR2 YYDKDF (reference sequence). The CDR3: CATSSRQGGIDNEQFF. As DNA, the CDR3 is TGTGCCACCAGCTCTCGACAAGGGGGAATAGACAATGAGCAGTTCTTC.

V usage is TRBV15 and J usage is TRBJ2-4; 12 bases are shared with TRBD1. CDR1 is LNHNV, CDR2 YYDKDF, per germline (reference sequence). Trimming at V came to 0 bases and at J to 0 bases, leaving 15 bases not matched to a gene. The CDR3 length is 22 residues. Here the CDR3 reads CATSRDPEGTGGTYLAKNIQYF. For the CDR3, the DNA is TGTGCCACCAGCAGAGATCCCGAAGGGACAGGGGGCACCTATCTAGCCAAAAACATTCAGTACTTC.

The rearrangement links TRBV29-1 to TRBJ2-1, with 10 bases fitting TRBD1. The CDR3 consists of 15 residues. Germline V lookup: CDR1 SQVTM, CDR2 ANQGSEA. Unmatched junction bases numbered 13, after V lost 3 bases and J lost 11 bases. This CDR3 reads CSVDSETGGSRKQFF. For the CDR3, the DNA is TGCAGCGTTGATTCCGAGACAGGGGGCTCTAGGAAGCAGTTCTTC.

CDR3 DNA sequence: TGTGCCAGTAGTATACGGCCCAGGGAAGAGACCCAGTACTTC. It translates to CASSIRPREETQYF. The chain couples TRBV19 to TRBJ2-5; perhaps TRBD1 as D (5 bases). V shed 2 bases and J shed 3 bases, with 10 bases lying between them. Germline loops: CDR1 LNHDA, CDR2 SQIVND (reference sequence). The length of the CDR3 is 14 residues.